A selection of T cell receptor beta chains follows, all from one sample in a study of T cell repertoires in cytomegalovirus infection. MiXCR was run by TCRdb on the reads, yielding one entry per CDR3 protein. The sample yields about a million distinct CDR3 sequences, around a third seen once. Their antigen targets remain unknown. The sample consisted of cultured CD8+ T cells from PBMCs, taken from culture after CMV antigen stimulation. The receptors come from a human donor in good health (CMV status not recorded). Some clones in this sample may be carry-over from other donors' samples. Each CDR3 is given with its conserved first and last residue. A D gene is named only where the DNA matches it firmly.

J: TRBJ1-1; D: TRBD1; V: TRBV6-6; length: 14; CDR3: CASRSQGLNTEAFF
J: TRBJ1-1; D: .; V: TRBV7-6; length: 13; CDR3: CASSPQTLTEAFF
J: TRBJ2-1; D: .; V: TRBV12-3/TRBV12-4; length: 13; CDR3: CASSHNTYNEQFF
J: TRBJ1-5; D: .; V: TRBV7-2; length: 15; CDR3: CASSPAGADNQPQHF
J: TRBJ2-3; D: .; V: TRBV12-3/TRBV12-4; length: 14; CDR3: CASSRAGSTDTQYF
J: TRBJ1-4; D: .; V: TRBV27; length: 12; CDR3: CTSSSSDLELFF
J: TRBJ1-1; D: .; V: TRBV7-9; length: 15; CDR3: CASSSLSQKNTEAFF
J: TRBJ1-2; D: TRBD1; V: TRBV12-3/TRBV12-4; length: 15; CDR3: CASRKGTGYYYGYTF
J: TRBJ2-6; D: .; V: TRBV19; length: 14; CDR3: CASRGRSGANVLTF
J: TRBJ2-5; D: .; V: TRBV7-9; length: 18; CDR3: CASSPFRGGGQLQETQYF
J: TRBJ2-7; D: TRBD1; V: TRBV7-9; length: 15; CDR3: CASSLGDRNSYEQYF
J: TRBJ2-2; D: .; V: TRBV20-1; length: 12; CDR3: CSATPGPGELFF
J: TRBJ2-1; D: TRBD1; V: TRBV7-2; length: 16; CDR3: CVSSLNRGLDYNEQFF
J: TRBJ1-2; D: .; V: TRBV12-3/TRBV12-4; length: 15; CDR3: CASSFGEASNYGYTF
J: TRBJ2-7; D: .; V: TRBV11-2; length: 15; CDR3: CASSPKRAMMDEQYF
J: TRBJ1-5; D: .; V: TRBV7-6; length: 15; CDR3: CASSSEADSNQPQHF
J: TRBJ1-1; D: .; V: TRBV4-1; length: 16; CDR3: CASSRQGAGQDTEAFF
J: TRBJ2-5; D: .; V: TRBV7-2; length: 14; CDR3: CASSETDYQETQYF
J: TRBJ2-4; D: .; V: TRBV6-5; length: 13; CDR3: CASSYRAENIQYF
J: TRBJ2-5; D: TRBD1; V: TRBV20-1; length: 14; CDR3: CSARVAGGYETQYF